The rows below give T cell receptor beta chains drawn from one sample of a study of low-dose radiotherapy and immunotherapy resistance in tumors. From the reads, TCRdb called clonotypes with MiXCR, one entry per CDR3 protein. The repertoire holds approximately 84,000 distinct CDR3 sequences, with around 17% as singletons. Sequencing used PBMCs, obtained after low-dose radiotherapy plus immunotherapy. The source is a male donor with prostate cancer. The conserved cysteine and the conserved F or W are not part of the CDR3 here. Some rows mark clone size as missing; the rest say once, few, many or name a class of expanded clone.

j_gene | v_gene | abundance | CDR3aa
TRBJ2-7 | TRBV9 | few | ASSVGADSPYEQY
TRBJ2-5 | TRBV20-1 | many | SAREGLQETQY
TRBJ1-6 | TRBV5-5 | - | ASSLEVNSPLH
TRBJ2-7 | TRBV6-2/TRBV6-3 | many | ASSDPGTGGYEQY
TRBJ2-1 | TRBV12-5 | many | ASGLGTGGSNEQF
TRBJ2-5 | TRBV2 | many | ASTVQETQY
TRBJ2-1 | TRBV19 | - | ASMSWGDNEQF
TRBJ2-2 | TRBV28 | few | ASSLPLEAGELF
TRBJ2-1 | TRBV14 | many | ASSQLAASSYNEQF
TRBJ2-1 | TRBV11-2 | many | ASSQSYNEQF
TRBJ2-5 | TRBV13 | few | ASSDVGRETQY
TRBJ2-3 | TRBV5-1 | few | ASSASTDTQY
TRBJ2-2 | TRBV11-2 | - | ASSPRGTSNTGELFF
TRBJ2-3 | TRBV24-1 | many | ATSHQSDTQY
TRBJ1-4 | TRBV28 | many | ASSSPEGNEKLF
TRBJ2-7 | TRBV28 | many | ASRPAGGREQY